Here is one T cell receptor (beta chain) with its context. Its antigen is not yet known. Base qualities were left out, and no much larger clone turns up one base away. This specimen comes from a study of control samples from healthy donors and cancer patients (dated by TCRdb to 2020 to 2022). Library preparation used the immunoSEQ multiplex PCR assay. TCRdb limited this immuneACCESS table to in-frame rearrangements with V and J called. A share of clones is missing; checked studies link under half to unresolved V genes, and the rest is unexplained. The sample table holds approximately 84,000 clones, of which roughly 91% were seen once. The ten largest account for approximately 14% of the sample. Measured from the cysteine to the phenylalanine, the CDR3 is 13 residues long. The kept DNA is CDR3 alone, 39 bases in frame from the first base. CDR1 and CDR2 are drawn from the germline V gene: MDHEN, SYDVKM. The germline ends are 7 bases apart after V is trimmed by 1 base and J by 4 bases.

The chain links TRBV28 with TRBJ1-2; no D gene call is confident. The sequence was obtained from a man younger than 40 in good health. What was sequenced was blood. The CDR3 reads as follows: CASSLSRGYGYTF. Read as DNA, the sequence is TGTGCCAGCAGTTTATCAAGAGGCTATGGCTACACCTTC.